This is a list of T cell receptor beta chains from one sample in a study of cytomegalovirus exposure and HLA in healthy donors. TCRdb's copy holds only in-frame clones and misses some; the assay was immunoSEQ multiplex PCR. The repertoire has about 220,000 clones, about 79% of them found once; the top ten carry roughly 1.9%. The sequenced sample was PBMCs. The receptors were sampled from a male donor in good health and CMV-seronegative. The CDR3 runs from the conserved cysteine through the conserved F or W. D genes are given only for firm matches. Size is stated for part of the rows, as once, few or many counts, or as a class when the clone is expanded.

clone size,J gene,D gene,V gene,CDR3 protein,CDR3 DNA
once,TRBJ2-3,.,TRBV7-2,CASSPLGGYTDTQYF,TGTGCCAGCAGCCCCCTTGGGGGCTACACAGATACGCAGTATTTT
once,TRBJ2-7,TRBD1,TRBV5-1,CASSFDPGDSPHYEQYF,TGCGCCAGCAGCTTTGACCCAGGGGACAGCCCGCACTACGAGCAGTACTTC
.,TRBJ2-7,TRBD1,TRBV29-1,CSVGLQPGQGTYEQYF,TGCAGCGTTGGACTCCAACCGGGACAGGGCACCTACGAGCAGTACTTC
once,TRBJ2-7,TRBD1,TRBV28,CASSTSGQGSEQYF,TGTGCCAGCAGTACCTCGGGACAGGGAAGCGAGCAGTACTTC
once,TRBJ2-2,TRBD1,TRBV29-1,CSVEAGDRVITGELFF,TGCAGCGTTGAAGCCGGGGACAGGGTAATTACCGGGGAGCTGTTTTTT
.,TRBJ2-3,TRBD1,TRBV5-1,CASSLEPGQGTFRTDTQYF,TGCGCCAGCAGCTTGGAACCGGGACAGGGCACCTTCCGCACAGATACGCAGTATTTT
.,TRBJ2-5,TRBD2,TRBV4-3,CASSQDLWTSGGKETQYF,TGCGCCAGCAGCCAAGACTTGTGGACTAGCGGGGGTAAAGAGACCCAGTACTTC
few,TRBJ2-7,TRBD2,TRBV10-3,CAISESGTSSYEQYF,TGTGCCATCAGTGAGTCTGGGACTAGCTCCTACGAGCAGTACTTC
.,TRBJ2-1,TRBD2,TRBV28,CASSPAPSGLYNEQFF,TGTGCCAGCAGTCCAGCCCCTAGCGGGCTTTACAATGAGCAGTTCTTC
.,TRBJ2-7,TRBD2,TRBV11-2,CASSLDSGETYEQYF,TGTGCCAGCAGCTTAGATAGCGGGGAGACATACGAGCAGTACTTC
many,TRBJ1-1,.,TRBV7-9,CASSPSTGVLNTEAFF,TGTGCCAGCAGCCCGAGCACAGGCGTCTTGAACACTGAAGCTTTCTTT
.,TRBJ2-3,.,TRBV30,CAWSVRAGPTDTQYF,TGTGCCTGGAGTGTACGTGCGGGGCCAACAGATACGCAGTATTTT
.,TRBJ2-7,.,TRBV6-1,CASSEPTGIGEQYF,TGTGCCAGCAGTGAGCCTACAGGGATTGGCGAGCAGTACTTC
once,TRBJ2-3,TRBD2,TRBV19,CASSIEGRGGTDTQYF,TGTGCCAGTAGTATTGAAGGTCGGGGGGGCACAGATACGCAGTATTTT
once,TRBJ1-5,TRBD1,TRBV19,CATIPETGKGFQPQHF,TGTGCCACCATCCCCGAGACAGGGAAGGGGTTTCAGCCCCAGCATTTT
.,TRBJ1-2,.,TRBV6-5,CASRQTGFYGYTF,TGTGCCAGCAGGCAGACAGGCTTCTATGGCTACACCTTC
.,TRBJ1-4,TRBD1,TRBV6-5,CASGPLGGAGEKLFF,TGTGCCAGCGGACCCCTAGGGGGCGCAGGGGAAAAACTGTTTTTT
.,TRBJ2-5,TRBD2,TRBV30,CAWSVAGLAGRETQYF,TGTGCCTGGAGTGTTGCGGGACTAGCGGGAAGAGAGACCCAGTACTTC
few,TRBJ1-1,.,TRBV13,CASSVRSVEAFF,TGTGCCAGCAGCGTGCGGTCAGTTGAAGCTTTCTTT
.,TRBJ2-7,.,TRBV7-9,CASSLYEGEVDEQYF,TGTGCCAGCAGCTTATATGAGGGGGAAGTGGACGAGCAGTACTTC
.,TRBJ2-7,TRBD2,TRBV10-3,CATLDPSGRSYEQYF,TGTGCCACCCTGGACCCTAGCGGGAGAAGCTACGAGCAGTACTTC
.,TRBJ2-5,TRBD2,TRBV11-3,CASSGTSGQETQYF,TGTGCCAGCAGCGGGACTAGCGGACAAGAGACCCAGTACTTC
.,TRBJ2-5,TRBD2,TRBV9,CASSVVAGGGGETQYF,TGTGCCAGCAGCGTAGTTGCGGGGGGCGGCGGAGAGACCCAGTACTTC
few,TRBJ1-4,.,TRBV28,CASSLFGNEKLFF,TGTGCCAGCAGTTTATTCGGTAATGAAAAACTGTTTTTT
once,TRBJ2-3,TRBD1,TRBV7-3,CASNDRGLTDTQYF,TGTGCCAGCAACGACAGGGGCCTCACAGATACGCAGTATTTT
.,TRBJ2-2,TRBD2,TRBV28,CASTKPGGGRIAGELFF,TGTGCCAGCACTAAACCGGGGGGAGGGAGGATTGCCGGGGAGCTGTTTTTT
many,TRBJ1-1,.,TRBV5-8,CASRLAPGGLAEAFF,TGTGCCAGCAGGCTGGCCCCGGGGGGGCTCGCTGAAGCTTTCTTT
.,TRBJ2-1,TRBD2,TRBV7-9,CASSSPGGDSYNEQFF,TGTGCCAGCAGCTCCCCTGGGGGGGACTCCTACAATGAGCAGTTCTTC
.,TRBJ2-7,TRBD2,TRBV5-1,CASTLVAGEFYEQYF,TGCGCCAGCACCCTGGTGGCGGGAGAGTTCTACGAGCAGTACTTC
.,TRBJ2-7,TRBD1,TRBV11-2,CASRSNRDRGSTPFGYKYF,TGTGCCAGCAGGTCAAACCGGGACAGGGGATCAACGCCGTTTGGATATAAGTACTTC
.,TRBJ1-2,.,TRBV9,CASSARDGYTF,TGTGCCAGCAGCGCCCGAGATGGCTACACCTTC
.,TRBJ1-2,TRBD1,TRBV7-8,CASSPRDRVFYGYTF,TGTGCCAGCAGCCCCCGGGACAGGGTATTTTATGGCTACACCTTC
.,TRBJ2-4,.,TRBV15,CATSTDLGEKNF,TGTGCCACCAGCACCGACCTCGGGGAAAAGAACTTC
once,TRBJ2-5,TRBD2,TRBV7-9,CASSYGVAGDREETQYF,TGTGCCAGCAGCTACGGGGTAGCGGGAGATCGTGAAGAGACCCAGTACTTC
.,TRBJ2-5,.,TRBV19,CASSTGGVARETQYF,TGTGCCAGTAGTACAGGCGGGGTAGCGAGAGAGACCCAGTACTTC
.,TRBJ1-4,.,TRBV11-1,CASSATGSPNEKLFF,TGTGCCAGCAGCGCTACAGGGTCCCCTAATGAAAAACTGTTTTTT
.,TRBJ2-1,.,TRBV18,CASSLGLNLGPNEQFF,TGTGCCAGCTCACTCGGACTCAATCTGGGTCCCAATGAGCAGTTCTTC
.,TRBJ1-1,.,TRBV6-1,CASSDRVTEAFF,TGTGCCAGCAGTGACAGGGTGACTGAAGCTTTCTTT
.,TRBJ1-4,.,TRBV5-1,CASSLGTLATNEKLFF,TGCGCCAGCAGCTTGGGGACACTTGCAACTAATGAAAAACTGTTTTTT
.,TRBJ2-7,.,TRBV5-3,CARGEGVGTSGYEQYF,TGTGCCAGGGGGGAGGGGGTTGGGACCTCCGGCTACGAGCAGTACTTC